The present T cell receptor (beta chain) was sequenced within a study of blood T cell repertoires in COVID-19. Background on the study: Both acute and convalescent COVID-19 samples were obtained from the United States, Italy and Spain. PBMCs, B-cell-depleted T cells, or T cells were the source of the cDNA or gDNA that made up the material.

CDR3 length: 12 amino acids. CDR1 is SEHNR and CDR2 is FQNEAQ in the germline V gene (reference sequence). Trimming took off 5 bases at V and 9 bases at J, with 13 bases between the two ends. In the original workflow: Researchers report that nucleated cell counts were estimated from reference gene primer amplification. Sequencing was performed with immunoSEQ multiplex PCR; in TCRdb, only in-frame clones are kept and a portion is missing. Clone size and V and J calls were adopted from that table, with D and trimming inferred from the DNA. The sample records about 150,000 clones, around 89% being singletons.

The sequence came from a man in his 60s with active or convalescent COVID-19. Sequenced input: peripheral blood. The chain couples TRBV7-9 to TRBJ1-2; D not resolved. As DNA, the CDR3 is TGTGCCAGCAGCACCCCTGAGCCTCGCTACACCTTC. Its protein is CASSTPEPRYTF.